These T cell receptor beta chains were read from a single sample in a study of shared T cell receptors in the human thymus. Method: immunoSEQ multiplex PCR; TCRdb's copy keeps in-frame clones and lacks some. In the table there are roughly 710,000 clones, 80% to 90% of which are singletons. These data also formed part of another study, on human thymus T cells.

The specimen sequenced was thymocytes. The receptors were sampled from a girl in the first two years of life with a congenital heart defect. The conserved cysteine and the conserved F or W are not part of the CDR3 here.

J: TRBJ1-5; length: 12; V: TRBV19; CDR3: ASTGTEPNQPQH
J: TRBJ1-2; length: 13; V: TRBV9; CDR3: ASSVWNRGHYGYT
J: TRBJ1-2; length: 12; V: TRBV7-2; CDR3: ASSPPTTASYYT
J: TRBJ1-3; length: 11; V: TRBV9; CDR3: ASKGPSGNTIY
J: TRBJ1-1; length: 10; V: TRBV10-1; CDR3: ASTQVGTEAF
J: TRBJ1-2; length: 11; V: TRBV6-5; CDR3: ASSRTGASGYT
J: TRBJ2-7; length: 9; V: TRBV20-1; CDR3: SASRDYEQY
J: TRBJ2-7; length: 13; V: TRBV27; CDR3: ASSSRTAIPHEQY
J: TRBJ1-5; length: 13; V: TRBV19; CDR3: ASSPSGLSNQPQH
J: TRBJ1-2; length: 12; V: TRBV6-5; CDR3: ASNPRQGGYGYT
J: TRBJ2-3; length: 12; V: TRBV6-5; CDR3: ASSYSVGTVPQY
J: TRBJ1-5; length: 14; V: TRBV4-1; CDR3: ASSEMIPRGSQPQH
J: TRBJ2-3; length: 18; V: TRBV9; CDR3: ASSSKEVGTSETGTDTQY
J: TRBJ1-6; length: 18; V: TRBV2; CDR3: ASSPGALRGASSYNSPLH
J: TRBJ1-2; length: 16; V: TRBV7-2; CDR3: ASSLVSGLFLANYGYT
J: TRBJ1-3; length: 14; V: TRBV29-1; CDR3: SFCTPSGLSGNTIY
J: TRBJ2-5; length: 14; V: TRBV4-1; CDR3: ASSQVSGTAEETQY
J: TRBJ1-5; length: 16; V: TRBV4-1; CDR3: ASSQGTHPRGINQPQH
J: TRBJ1-3; length: 12; V: TRBV11-2; CDR3: ASSFAGAGNTIY
J: TRBJ1-2; length: 15; V: TRBV4-1; CDR3: ASSQARNATGHYGYT
J: TRBJ1-1; length: 12; V: TRBV11-2; CDR3: ASSPSTGLMEAF
J: TRBJ2-1; length: 13; V: TRBV27; CDR3: ASSAGTSGYNEQF
J: TRBJ1-5; length: 16; V: TRBV23-1; CDR3: ASSQSEVEGSSNQPQH
J: TRBJ2-5; length: 12; V: TRBV28; CDR3: ASSQWVGRETQY
J: TRBJ2-7; length: 13; V: TRBV19; CDR3: ASSPWGGGVYEQY
J: TRBJ2-7; length: 9; V: TRBV25-1; CDR3: ASSRLYEQY